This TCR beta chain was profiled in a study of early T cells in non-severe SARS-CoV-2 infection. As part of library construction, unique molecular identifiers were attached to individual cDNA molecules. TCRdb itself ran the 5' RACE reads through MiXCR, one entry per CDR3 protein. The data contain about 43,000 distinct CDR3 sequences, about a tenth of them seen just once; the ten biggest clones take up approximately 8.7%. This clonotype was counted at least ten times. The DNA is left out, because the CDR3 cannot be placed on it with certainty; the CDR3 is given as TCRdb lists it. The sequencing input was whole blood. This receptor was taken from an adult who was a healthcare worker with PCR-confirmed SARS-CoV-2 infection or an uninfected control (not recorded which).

The CDR3 sequence is CISVSEAWEQGCEQYF. The genes are TRBV7-5 and TRBJ2-7; the D call TRBD1 from the table was never checked on the DNA. TRBV7-5 is annotated as a pseudogene. The CDR3 contains 16 residues when both ends are counted.